This TCR beta chain was observed in a study of cytomegalovirus exposure and HLA in healthy donors. Study-level results: Follow-up analysis seemed to connect common viral pathogens with several of the most significant clusters identified.

The sample holds a few counts of this clone. No antigen is known for it. With 60 Vbeta and 13 Jbeta primers, the PCR was carried out. TCRdb keeps only in-frame clones here, not all; method: immunoSEQ multiplex PCR. The sample shows around 150,000 clones, 65% to 80% of them seen only once. Trimming left V 5 bases short and J 3 bases short, with 12 bases between. In germline, CDR1 is SGHRS, CDR2 YFSETQ. This CDR3 is built from 13 residues. This chain uses TRBV5-1 with TRBJ2-7; TRBD1 might be the D (5 bases). The source of this sequence is a man aged 35-49 years in good health and CMV-seronegative. Sequences were obtained from PBMCs. DNA of the CDR3: TGCGCCAGCAGTCATACAGGAGACTACGAGCAGTACTTC. Translated: CASSHTGDYEQYF.